The 27 T cell receptor beta chains below come from one sample, sequenced in a study of blood T cell repertoires in COVID-19. The protocol was immunoSEQ multiplex PCR, while the TCRdb copy is restricted to in-frame clones and leaves out a portion. The sample shows roughly 230,000 clones, roughly 89% of them seen only once. Input material: peripheral blood. These receptors all stem from a woman in her thirties or forties who had recovered from COVID-19.

This rearrangement joins TRBV2 to TRBJ1-6; tentative D call: TRBD1 (6 bases). Germline V gene data show CDR1 as SNHLY and CDR2 as FYNNEI. V lost 8 bases to trimming and J lost 9 bases, with 17 bases between them. The CDR3 covers 14 residues. The CDR3 DNA reads TGTGCCAGCCTGTTCGGGACATGGCTTTCACCCCTCCACTTT. Translation gives CASLFGTWLSPLHF.

The chain uses TRBV28 and TRBJ2-7; 7 nucleotides agree with TRBD1. The CDR3 totals 15 residues. Germline assignment: CDR1 MDHEN and CDR2 SYDVKM. V lost 5 bases, J lost 2 bases, and 9 bases stayed unmatched. CDR3 protein: CASSTTGKPTYEQYF. CDR3 bases: TGTGCCAGCAGTACGACAGGGAAACCCACCTACGAGCAGTACTTC. Full variable domain (missing parts from reference TRBV28 and TRBJ2-7): DVKVTQSSRYLVKRTGEKVFLECVQDMDHENMFWYRQDPGLGLRLIYFSYDVKMKEKGDIPEGYSVSREKKERFSLILESASTNQTSMYLCASSTTGKPTYEQYFGPGTRLTVT.

The gene calls are TRBV5-8 and TRBJ2-1; the match to TRBD1 covers 8 bases. Germline-derived CDR1 and CDR2 are SGHTS and YDEGEE. Germline trimming cut 3 bases from V and 6 bases from J; bases unmatched to any gene: 11. The CDR3 has 16 amino acids. DNA of the CDR3: TGTGCCAGCAGCTGGTCCCAGGGGGCTTCAGGCAATGAGCAGTTCTTC. Translating it yields CASSWSQGASGNEQFF.

The chain links TRBV30 to TRBJ2-2; TRBD1 matches at 9 bases. CDR1 is GTSNPN, CDR2 SVGIG, per germline (reference sequence). This CDR3 spans 15 amino acids. The trim removed 5 bases at V and 5 bases at J, leaving 9 bases unmatched. CDR3 region: CAWDPAGTGTGELFF. In nucleotides, the CDR3 is TGTGCCTGGGATCCCGCCGGGACAGGGACCGGGGAGCTGTTTTTT.

The sample holds one count of this clone. The V and J genes are TRBV19 and TRBJ2-5, with TRBD1 identical over 11 bases. Germline loops: CDR1 LNHDA, CDR2 SQIVND (reference sequence). The length of the CDR3 is 14 residues. J was trimmed by 4 bases and V by 6 bases; bases with no gene match: 4. The CDR3 reads CASSTGQGVETQYF. DNA of the CDR3: TGTGCCAGTAGCACGGGACAGGGGGTAGAGACCCAGTACTTC.

The gene calls are TRBV30 and TRBJ1-1; D uncertain. CDR3 length equals 13 residues. Germline values: CDR1 GTSNPN, CDR2 SVGIG (reference sequence). Trimming took 2 bases from V and 5 from J, leaving 12 bases between them. CDR3: CAWSSGGWTEAFF. The CDR3 DNA follows: TGTGCCTGGAGTAGTGGAGGGTGGACTGAAGCTTTCTTT.

CDR3 bases: TGTGCCAGCAGTTACTGGGGCGGCCGCTCTGGAAACACCATATATTTT. Residues: CASSYWGGRSGNTIYF. The rearrangement joins TRBV6-5 to TRBJ1-3, with TRBD1 as a possible D gene (5 bases). Trimming left V 1 base short and J 0 bases short, with 10 bases between. Germline CDR1 reads MNHEY; CDR2 reads SVGAGI. The CDR3 is 16 residues long.

The rearrangement uses TRBV6-6 and TRBJ1-1; TRBD1 matches at 7 bases. Looked up from germline, CDR1 is MNHNY and CDR2 is SVGAGI (reference sequence). This CDR3 is 15 amino acids long. The V segment lost 2 bases and the J segment 0 bases; nucleotides outside the gene matches: 3. CDR3 sequence: CASSYHRGLNTEAFF. In nucleotides, the CDR3 is TGTGCCAGCAGTTACCACAGGGGTCTGAACACTGAAGCTTTCTTT.

This chain connects TRBV3-1 (or the pseudogene TRBV3-2) to TRBJ2-1, with D possibly being TRBD2 (5 bases). Germline values: CDR1 LGHDT, CDR2 YNNKEL (reference sequence). CDR3 length: 13 residues. Trimming cost V 6 bases and J 13 bases, with 19 bases left between them. The DNA for the CDR3 is TGTGCCAGCAGAGCCCCTCTAGCTGGAGTCCAGTTCTTC. This codes for CASRAPLAGVQFF.

The chain couples TRBV28 to TRBJ1-5; D gene ambiguous. This CDR3 region has 15 residues. V was pared by 5 bases and J by 1 base, with 12 bases between. Germline lookup yields CDR1 MDHEN and CDR2 SYDVKM. The CDR3 reads CASSPPWASNQPQHF. CDR3 bases: TGTGCCAGCAGTCCCCCCTGGGCCAGCAATCAGCCCCAGCATTTT. Full variable domain (outside the CDR3, taken from reference TRBV28 and TRBJ1-5): DVKVTQSSRYLVKRTGEKVFLECVQDMDHENMFWYRQDPGLGLRLIYFSYDVKMKEKGDIPEGYSVSREKKERFSLILESASTNQTSMYLCASSPPWASNQPQHFGDGTRLSIL.

The V gene is TRBV9, the J gene TRBJ1-1; 9 positions match TRBD1. The CDR3 sequence is 16 residues long. The V gene's germline CDR1 is SGDLS and CDR2 YYNGEE. Germline trimming cut 4 bases from V and 3 bases from J; bases unmatched to any gene: 10. The CDR3 nucleotides are TGTGCCAGCAGCTTGGGGGTCGGACAGGGGTACACTGAAGCTTTCTTT. Protein sequence: CASSLGVGQGYTEAFF. The full variable domain, rest sourced from reference TRBV9 and TRBJ1-1, is DSGVTQTPKHLITATGQRVTLRCSPRSGDLSVYWYQQSLDQGLQFLIQYYNGEERAKGNILERFSAQQFPDLHSELNLSSLELGDSALYFCASSLGVGQGYTEAFFGQGTRLTVV.

The rearrangement uses TRBV6-2 or TRBV6-3 and TRBJ2-1; TRBD2 matches at 12 bases. The germline gives CDR1 MNHEY, CDR2 SVGEGT. The CDR3 is 13 residues long. J was trimmed by 16 bases and V by 2 bases; bases with no gene match: 6. The CDR3 is CASSYSRLAGVFF. The CDR3 DNA follows: TGTGCCAGCAGTTACAGCCGACTAGCGGGGGTATTCTTC.

As DNA, the CDR3 is TGTGCCAGCAGCTCTTTCACCGGGGAGCTGTTTTTT. Translation: CASSSFTGELFF. This chain links TRBV7-2 with TRBJ2-2, with unresolved D. The CDR3 contains 12 residues. Per germline, CDR1 SGHTA and CDR2 FQGNSA. V dropped 4 bases and J dropped 4 bases, with 4 bases sitting between them.

The chain links TRBV9 to TRBJ2-5, with 9 bases fitting TRBD2. The J segment lost 4 bases and the V segment lost 4 bases, leaving 8 bases of the junction unmatched. The CDR3 spans 15 residues. Germline CDR1 SGDLS, CDR2 YYNGEE. The CDR3 DNA sequence: TGTGCCAGCAGCCCTTGGACTAGCGACGCAGAGACCCAGTACTTC. Translating gives CASSPWTSDAETQYF.

The J gene is TRBJ1-1, the V gene TRBV19, with unresolved D. This CDR3 is built from 13 residues. CDR1 and CDR2 (germline): LNHDA, SQIVND (reference sequence). Trimming took off 6 bases at V and 1 base at J, with 9 bases between the two ends. The CDR3 DNA follows: TGTGCCAGTAGCACCGGGAAGAACACTGAAGCTTTCTTT. Translated, it gives CASSTGKNTEAFF.

The rearrangement uses TRBV11-3 and TRBJ1-1; D ambiguous. CDR3 length: 16 residues. Germline-derived CDR1 and CDR2 are SGHNT and YENEEA. V lost 0 bases to trimming and J lost 6 bases, with 17 bases between them. In nucleotides, the CDR3 is TGTGCCAGCAGCTTAGAAAGAGGGCACGGCGGGGCTGAAGCTTTCTTT. It translates to CASSLERGHGGAEAFF.

The chain joins TRBV4-3 to TRBJ2-5, with D possibly matching TRBD2 (6 bases). The V end lost 1 base, the J end lost 1 base, and 10 bases lay between the germline ends. The CDR3 has 15 amino acids. Germline assignment: CDR1 LGHNA and CDR2 YSLEER. This CDR3 is CASSQVLGGQETQYF. The CDR3 DNA reads TGCGCCAGCAGCCAAGTTTTGGGGGGCCAAGAGACCCAGTACTTC.

DNA for the CDR3: TGTGCCAGCAGCTATACAGGGTCGGACGAAAAACTGTTTTTT. Its protein is CASSYTGSDEKLFF. The genes are TRBV2 and TRBJ1-4, with D possibly TRBD1 on 6 matching bases. Germline lookup yields CDR1 SNHLY and CDR2 FYNNEI. CDR3 size: 14 residues. Trimming removed 6 bases at V and 8 bases at J, with 16 bases between.

V usage is TRBV5-4 and J usage is TRBJ1-1; TRBD1 matches at 11 bases. Germline trimming cut 10 bases from V and 4 bases from J; bases unmatched to any gene: 12. This CDR3 has 15 residues. The germline CDR1 and CDR2 sequences are SGHNT and YYREEE (reference sequence). The CDR3 sequence is CAVGGQGARGTEAFF. The CDR3 DNA follows: TGTGCCGTTGGAGGACAGGGGGCTCGCGGCACTGAAGCTTTCTTT.

This clone turned up a few times. This chain joins TRBV20-1 and TRBJ1-1, with 10 bases lining up with TRBD1. This CDR3 comprises 13 residues. Germline CDR1 is DFQATT and CDR2 is SNEGSKA (reference sequence). V dropped 3 bases and J dropped 3; count of bases not matched to a gene: 1. This CDR3 is CSASGTGDTEAFF. CDR3 nucleotide sequence: TGCAGTGCTAGTGGGACAGGGGACACTGAAGCTTTCTTT.

The chain recombines TRBV7-6 with TRBJ2-1; 11 nucleotides align to TRBD2. Trimming at V came to 5 bases and at J to 7 bases, leaving 7 bases not matched to a gene. This CDR3 contains 15 residues. Germline CDR1 SGHVS, CDR2 FNYEAQ. CDR3 loop: CASSQTSGSGNEQFF. The CDR3 DNA follows: TGTGCCAGCAGCCAAACTAGCGGGAGCGGTAATGAGCAGTTCTTC.

CDR3 sequence: CASSESGSSYNEQFF. CDR3 DNA: TGTGCCAGCAGTGAGAGTGGGAGCTCCTACAATGAGCAGTTCTTC. V usage is TRBV2 and J usage is TRBJ2-1; D might be TRBD2 (5 bases). Germline V CDR1 and CDR2: SNHLY, FYNNEI. Trimming cost V 3 bases and J 0 bases, with 9 bases left between them. The CDR3 is made up of 15 amino acids. Full variable domain (outside the CDR3, taken from reference TRBV2 and TRBJ2-1): EPEVTQTPSHQVTQMGQEVILRCVPISNHLYFYWYRQILGQKVEFLVSFYNNEISEKSEIFDDQFSVERPDGSNFTLKIRSTKLEDSAMYFCASSESGSSYNEQFFGPGTRLTVL.

The genes are TRBV15 and TRBJ2-1; D call uncertain. Germline V lookup: CDR1 LNHNV, CDR2 YYDKDF (reference sequence). Trimming removed 1 base at V and 6 bases at J, with 13 bases between. The CDR3 has 15 amino acids. This chain's CDR3 is CATSRVRVGGNEQFF. CDR3 in DNA: TGTGCCACCAGCAGAGTCCGGGTGGGTGGCAATGAGCAGTTCTTC.

The chain links TRBV7-9 to TRBJ2-1; D uncertain. CDR1 is SEHNR and CDR2 is FQNEAQ in the germline V gene (reference sequence). The V end was cut by 3 bases, the J end by 9 bases, with 6 bases between. This CDR3 has 11 residues. The CDR3 is CASSFSSEQFF. The DNA of the CDR3 is TGTGCCAGCAGCTTTAGCAGTGAGCAGTTCTTC.

The chain uses TRBV9 and TRBJ1-6; maybe TRBD1 (5 bases). Germline V gives CDR1 SGDLS, CDR2 YYNGEE. V was cut by 3 bases and J by 5 bases, with 9 bases left in between. This CDR3 spans 14 amino acids. The DNA for the CDR3 is TGTGCCAGCAGCGGGCAGGGCAATAATTCACCCCTCCACTTT. Residues: CASSGQGNNSPLHF.

The gene calls are TRBV9 and TRBJ1-2; a weak D match, TRBD1 (5 bases). This CDR3 has 12 residues. Germline values: CDR1 SGDLS, CDR2 YYNGEE. V lost 2 bases and J lost 8, with 10 bases in between. CDR3 region: CASSVRQGGYTF. In nucleotides, the CDR3 is TGTGCCAGCAGCGTCCGCCAGGGAGGCTACACCTTC.

This clone was detected a few times. J is TRBJ2-2 and V is TRBV5-6, with D possibly TRBD2 on 6 matching bases. V gave up 2 bases and J gave up 5 bases, with 13 bases separating them. The germline gives CDR1 SGHDT, CDR2 YYEEEE. The CDR3 loop spans 15 amino acids. The CDR3 sequence is CASSLPGLRTGELFF. DNA of the CDR3: TGTGCCAGCAGCTTACCGGGACTCAGAACCGGGGAGCTGTTTTTT.